This T cell receptor (beta chain) was obtained from a study of CDR3 diversity in severe acne (dated by TCRdb to the late 2010s). This clonotype was seen more than once but under ten times. It lacks a known antigen. No qualities accompany the bases; no much larger clone lies one base away. Library preparation employed PCR. Instrument on record: Illumina HiSeq 2000. TCRdb itself trimmed the public reads at Q25 with fastp, ran MiXCR and retained productive beta chains. All rows with the same CDR3 protein become a single entry with the most common DNA and genes. Within this sample are 90,000 or so distinct CDR3 sequences, with 45% to 55% of them counted one time only. The ten largest clones capture roughly a tenth of the sample. V is clipped by 6 bases and J by 0 bases, and the sequence between their germline boundaries is 6 bases long. The CDR3 runs 13 amino acids, cysteine and phenylalanine included. Left in the record is the CDR3 DNA by itself, 39 bases read in frame from the first base. CDR1 and CDR2 were assigned from the germline V gene as SGHTA and FQGNSA.

The sequencing sample was made of blood. This receptor was taken from a male donor in good health, serving as a control. This chain is built from TRBV7-2 and TRBJ1-3, with the D gene too uncertain to name. The nucleotides read TGTGCCAGCAGTAGAACCTCTGGAAACACCATATATTTT. Translated, it reads CASSRTSGNTIYF.